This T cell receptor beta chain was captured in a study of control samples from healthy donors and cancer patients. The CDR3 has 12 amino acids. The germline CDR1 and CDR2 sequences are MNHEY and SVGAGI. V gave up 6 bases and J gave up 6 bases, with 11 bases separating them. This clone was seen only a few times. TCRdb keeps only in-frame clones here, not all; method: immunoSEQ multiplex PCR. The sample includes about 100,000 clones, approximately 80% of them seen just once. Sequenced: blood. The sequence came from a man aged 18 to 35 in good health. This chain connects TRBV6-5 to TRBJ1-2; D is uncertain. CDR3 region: CASRVSNNGYTF. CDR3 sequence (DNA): TGTGCCAGCAGAGTCAGCAATAATGGCTACACCTTC.